A single sample gave rise to the 10 T cell receptor beta chains below, sequenced in a study of human T cells and chemical hapten exposure. Time point given: patch test 2, 6 weeks after DPC sensitization. Treatment meaning: therapeutic diphenylcyclopropenone sensitization with weekly scalp DPC. TCRdb itself ran the RACE reads through MiXCR, one entry per CDR3 protein. Among about 85,000 distinct CDR3 sequences listed, around a tenth were seen once. The specimen was whole blood, collected in connection with sensitization to the hapten diphenylcyclopropenone (DPC). These receptors were collected from a man aged 18 to 30 with alopecia areata. Some clones in this sample may be carry-over from other donors' samples.

The sample holds many counts of this clonotype. This chain uses TRBV6-6 with TRBJ2-3; 9 bases map to TRBD1. The V segment lost 4 bases and the J segment 4 bases; nucleotides outside the gene matches: 9. CDR1 and CDR2 (germline): MNHNY, SVGAGI (reference sequence). This CDR3 contains 16 residues. The CDR3 DNA sequence: TGTGCCAGCAGTTCCGGGACAGGGATTCTCCCAGATACGCAGTATTTT. This codes for CASSSGTGILPDTQYF.

A word on this clonotype: One end of the junction does not line up with germline, which may come from a read error. The genes are TRBV7-9 and TRBJ2-3; no clear D. The CDR3 contains 12 residues. Germline V gene sequence: CDR1 SEHNR, CDR2 FQNEAQ (reference sequence). Here the CDR3 reads CASSLPTSRQAF. DNA of the CDR3: TGTGCCAGCAGCCTCCCGACATCCCGGCAGGCTTTT.

The genes are TRBV7-2 and TRBJ1-2, with TRBD1 matching 9 bases. Germline CDR1 is SGHTA and CDR2 is FQGNSA. V shed 5 bases, J shed 4 bases, and the junction held 5 bases outside the gene matches. The CDR3 extends over 14 amino acids. The CDR3 nucleotides read TGTGCCAGCAGCCGGACAGGGGATAGCTATGGCTACACCTTC. It encodes CASSRTGDSYGYTF.

This clonotype has at least ten counts. The chain links TRBV18 to TRBJ2-5, with a weak D call TRBD1 (5 bases). This CDR3 is built from 15 residues. Trimming left V 2 bases short and J 2 bases short, with 12 bases between. Germline CDR1 reads KGHSH; CDR2 reads LQKENI. The CDR3 here is CASSPAAGIQETQYF. CDR3 nucleotide sequence: TGTGCCAGCTCACCAGCAGCAGGGATACAAGAGACCCAGTACTTC. Full variable domain (rest looked up from reference TRBV18 and TRBJ2-5): NAGVMQNPRHLVRRRGQEARLRCSPMKGHSHVYWYRQLPEEGLKFMVYLQKENIIDESGMPKERFSAEFPKEGPSILRIQQVVRGDSAAYFCASSPAAGIQETQYFGPGTRLLVL.

V gene TRBV20-1 combines with J gene TRBJ2-3; the match to TRBD2 covers 8 bases. Unmatched junction bases numbered 11, after V lost 1 base and J lost 5 bases. Looked up from germline, CDR1 is DFQATT and CDR2 is SNEGSKA (reference sequence). The CDR3 length is 16 residues. This CDR3 reads CSARVLSGGPGDTQYF. The CDR3, as DNA: TGCAGTGCTAGAGTTTTGTCGGGGGGGCCGGGAGATACGCAGTATTTT.

As for this clonotype: Sequence at one end of the junction differs from germline and may be a read error. J is TRBJ2-1 and V is TRBV6-6; 9 positions match TRBD1. The CDR3 has 17 residues. CDR1 is MNHNY, CDR2 SVGAGI, per germline (reference sequence). As DNA, the CDR3 is TGTGCCAGCAGCTACTCTTTCCCGGGACAGGGTGTGCGTGAGCAGTTCTTC. Amino acids: CASSYSFPGQGVREQFF.

This clonotype was detected many times. The V and J genes are TRBV2 and TRBJ2-5, with D possibly being TRBD1 (6 bases). From germline, CDR1 is SNHLY and CDR2 FYNNEI. Trimming took 5 bases from V and 2 from J, leaving 9 bases between them. The CDR3 runs to 13 residues. CDR3 in DNA: TGTGCCAGCAGTAAACAGGGACAAGAGACCCAGTACTTC. Encoded protein: CASSKQGQETQYF.

The chain couples TRBV7-2 to TRBJ1-2; 9 bases are shared with TRBD1. V shed 4 bases, J shed 4 bases, and the junction held 4 bases outside the gene matches. The CDR3 has 14 amino acids. Looked up from germline, CDR1 is SGHTA and CDR2 is FQGNSA. The CDR3 DNA is TGTGCCAGCAGCTGGGGACAGGGTGGCTATGGCTACACCTTC. Encoded protein: CASSWGQGGYGYTF.

The rearrangement uses TRBV28 and TRBJ1-3; no definite D call. The V and J ends lost 4 bases and 10 bases respectively, with 8 bases between them. CDR3 length: 11 residues. Germline values: CDR1 MDHEN, CDR2 SYDVKM. This CDR3 reads CASSSPRTIYF. The CDR3, as DNA: TGTGCCAGCAGTTCCCCGAGAACCATATATTTT. Together with reference TRBV28 and TRBJ1-3, the CDR3 gives the full variable domain: DVKVTQSSRYLVKRTGEKVFLECVQDMDHENMFWYRQDPGLGLRLIYFSYDVKMKEKGDIPEGYSVSREKKERFSLILESASTNQTSMYLCASSSPRTIYFGEGSWLTVV.

This clonotype came up many times. The CDR3: CASSLNYRQGRRSYGYTF. The CDR3 DNA reads TGTGCCAGCAGCTTAAACTATAGACAGGGTAGGAGGAGCTATGGCTACACCTTC. The V and J genes are TRBV7-9 and TRBJ1-2; TRBD1 matches at 7 bases. J was trimmed by 4 bases and V by 2 bases; bases with no gene match: 16. The CDR3 runs to 18 residues. Germline V lookup: CDR1 SEHNR, CDR2 FQNEAQ (reference sequence).